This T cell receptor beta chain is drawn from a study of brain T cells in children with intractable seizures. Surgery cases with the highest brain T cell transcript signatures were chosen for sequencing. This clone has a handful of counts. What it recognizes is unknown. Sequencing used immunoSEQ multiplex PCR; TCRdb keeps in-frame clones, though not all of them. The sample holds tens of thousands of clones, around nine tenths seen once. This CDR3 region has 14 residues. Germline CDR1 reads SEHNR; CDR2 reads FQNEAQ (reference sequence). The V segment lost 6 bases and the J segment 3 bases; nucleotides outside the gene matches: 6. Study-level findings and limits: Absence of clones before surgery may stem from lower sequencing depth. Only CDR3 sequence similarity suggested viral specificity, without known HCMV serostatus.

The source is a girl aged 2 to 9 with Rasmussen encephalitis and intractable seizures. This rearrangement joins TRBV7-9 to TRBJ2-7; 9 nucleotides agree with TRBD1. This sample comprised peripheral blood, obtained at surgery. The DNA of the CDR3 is TGTGCCAGCAGACCAACAGGGGGCGGCTACGAGCAGTACTTC. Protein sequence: CASRPTGGGYEQYF.